These 9 T cell receptor beta chains were all obtained from the same sample, sequenced in a study of cytotoxic CD8 clonotypes in ibrutinib-treated CLL. Libraries were prepared by immunoSEQ multiplex PCR; TCRdb keeps only in-frame clonotypes and omits some of them. This sample has roughly 220,000 clones; about three quarters occur once, and the top ten carry approximately 5.9%. The sample consisted of PBMCs, taken after 12 months of ibrutinib treatment. The receptor set was obtained from a human donor with chronic lymphocytic leukemia.

DNA for the CDR3: TGTGCCAGCAGTCCCCAACCCCGCACAATTACTAACTATGGCTACACCTTC. Translated, it gives CASSPQPRTITNYGYTF. The chain couples TRBV27 to TRBJ1-2; D unresolved. The CDR3 covers 17 residues. V dropped 5 bases and J dropped 0 bases, with 19 bases sitting between them. Germline V gene sequence: CDR1 MNHEY, CDR2 SMNVEV (reference sequence).

This chain joins TRBV7-2 and TRBJ2-3; D gene uncertain. Germline loops: CDR1 SGHTA, CDR2 FQGNSA. The CDR3 loop spans 17 amino acids. Trimming removed 0 bases from V and 0 bases from J, with 13 bases in between. The CDR3 nucleotides read TGTGCCAGCAGCTTAGCGTGGCAGGCCACTAGCACAGATACGCAGTATTTT. Amino acids: CASSLAWQATSTDTQYF.

The genes are TRBV30 and TRBJ1-2; D is unclear. Trimming stripped 1 base from V and 0 bases from J, with 9 bases between. CDR1 is GTSNPN and CDR2 is SVGIG in the germline V gene (reference sequence). CDR3 length: 14 amino acids. The CDR3 loop is CAWSEGVSNYGYTF. In DNA form, the CDR3 reads TGTGCCTGGAGTGAGGGAGTTTCTAACTATGGCTACACCTTC.

This clone came up a few times. V and J are TRBV27 and TRBJ1-4, with 9 bases identical to TRBD1. V shed 6 bases and J 3 bases; nucleotides not matched to a gene: 14. The CDR3 is made up of 18 amino acids. CDR1 MNHEY and CDR2 SMNVEV come from the germline V gene (reference sequence). The DNA of the CDR3 is TGTGCCAGCAGACCGGGACAGGGATACTCCACACCTAATGAAAAACTGTTTTTT. Translated, it gives CASRPGQGYSTPNEKLFF.

The chain links TRBV11-2 to TRBJ2-1, with D perhaps matching TRBD2 (5 bases). The CDR3 covers 8 residues. CDR1 and CDR2 (germline): SGHAT, FQNNGV. CDR3 coding DNA: TGTTTGCGGGCTGAGCAGTTCTTC. This translates into CLRAEQFF.

V usage is TRBV5-5 and J usage is TRBJ1-1; D is unresolved. V was shortened by 4 bases and J by 1 base, with 14 bases between the two germline ends. The CDR3 is made up of 15 amino acids. Germline loops: CDR1 SGHKS, CDR2 YYEKEE (reference sequence). The chain's CDR3 is CASSRSRRENTEAFF. CDR3 sequence (DNA): TGTGCCAGCAGCCGCTCGAGAAGGGAGAACACTGAAGCTTTCTTT.

This chain uses TRBV7-3 with TRBJ1-6; D gene unclear. CDR1 and CDR2 (germline): SGHTA, FQGTGA. Trimming shortened V by 1 base and J by 7 bases, and 5 bases separated the two germline ends. The CDR3 contains 13 residues. In nucleotides, the CDR3 is TGTGCCAGCAGCTTAATAGCGAATTCACCCCTCCACTTT. Its protein product is CASSLIANSPLHF.

This chain uses TRBV9 with TRBJ1-2; no clear D. The CDR3 covers 14 residues. CDR1 is SGDLS, CDR2 YYNGEE, per germline. Trimming cost V 1 base and J 0 bases, with 7 bases left between them. CDR3 in amino acids: CASSVLGTNYGYTF. In nucleotides, the CDR3 is TGTGCCAGCAGCGTATTAGGGACTAACTATGGCTACACCTTC.

The V and J genes are TRBV7-2 and TRBJ2-3; D may be TRBD1 or TRBD2 (5 bases each). CDR3 length equals 14 residues. The V gene lost 5 bases and the J gene lost 5 bases, with 14 bases spanning the gap. Germline values: CDR1 SGHTA, CDR2 FQGNSA. Here the CDR3 DNA reads TGTGCCAGCAGCATAGGTTGGGGGTTAGATACGCAGTATTTT. Translating it yields CASSIGWGLDTQYF.